Following are 2 T cell receptor beta chains from one sample sequenced in a study of blood T cell repertoires in COVID-19. Method: immunoSEQ multiplex PCR; TCRdb's copy keeps in-frame clones and lacks some. Counted here are approximately 290,000 clones, approximately 83% occurring once; the ten biggest clones make up 15% to 18%. The material sequenced was peripheral blood. The receptors were gathered from a person in their 70s with COVID-19, enrolled during active disease.

This clone was counted ten times or more. This chain connects TRBV6-2 or TRBV6-3 to TRBJ1-5, with 11 bases matching TRBD1. Germline trimming cut 6 bases from V and 2 bases from J; bases unmatched to any gene: 12. The CDR3 runs 18 residues. CDR1 and CDR2 from the germline V gene are MNHEY and SVGEGT. CDR3: CASSRGQGAASGNQPQHF. For the CDR3, the DNA is TGTGCCAGCAGCCGCGGACAGGGGGCGGCCTCCGGCAATCAGCCCCAGCATTTT.

Only one count was recorded for this clone. CDR3 bases: TGTGCCAGCAGTTACCAGAGACAGGGAGTGAACGAGCAGTTCTTC. Its protein product is CASSYQRQGVNEQFF. The chain uses TRBV6-6 and TRBJ2-1, with 7 nucleotides matching TRBD1. Trimming cost V 2 bases and J 10 bases; bases outside gene matches: 11. CDR1 and CDR2 (germline): MNHNY, SVGAGI (reference sequence). The length of the CDR3 is 15 residues.